Reported below is one T cell receptor beta chain. These data originate in a study of shared clonotypes between healthy human individuals. TCRdb's table, derived via immunoSEQ multiplex PCR, lists solely in-frame clones and lacks some. The sample lists under 600,000 clones, 70% to 80% seen once, with 12% in the top ten. The TCR was taken from a woman in her 40s in good health. Some clones in this sample may be carry-over from other donors' samples. Sequenced sample: PBMCs.

The CDR3 is CASSVYQGISGNTIYF. The CDR3 DNA reads as TGTGCCAGCAGCGTATATCAGGGGATCTCTGGAAACACCATATATTTT. This sequence joins TRBV9 and TRBJ1-3; TRBD1 is a possible D gene (6 bases). The CDR3 loop spans 16 amino acids. Germline V CDR1 and CDR2: SGDLS, YYNGEE. V gave up 1 base and J gave up 0 bases, with 11 bases separating them.